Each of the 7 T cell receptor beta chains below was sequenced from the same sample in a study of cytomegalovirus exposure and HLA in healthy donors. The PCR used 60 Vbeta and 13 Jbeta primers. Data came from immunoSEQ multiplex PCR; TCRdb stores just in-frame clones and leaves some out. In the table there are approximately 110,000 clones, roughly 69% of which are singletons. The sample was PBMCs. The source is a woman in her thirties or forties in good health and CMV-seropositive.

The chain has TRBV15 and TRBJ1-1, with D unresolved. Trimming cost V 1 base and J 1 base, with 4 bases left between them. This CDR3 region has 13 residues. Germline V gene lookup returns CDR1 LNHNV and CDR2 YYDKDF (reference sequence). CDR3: CATSRAQNTEAFF. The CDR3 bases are TGTGCCACCAGCAGAGCCCAGAACACTGAAGCTTTCTTT.

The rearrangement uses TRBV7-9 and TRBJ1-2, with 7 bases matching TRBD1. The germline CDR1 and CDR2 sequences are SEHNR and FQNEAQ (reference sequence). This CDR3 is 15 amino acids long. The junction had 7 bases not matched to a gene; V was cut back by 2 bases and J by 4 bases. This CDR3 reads CASSLTYRGTYGYTF. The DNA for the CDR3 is TGTGCCAGCAGCTTAACCTACAGGGGTACCTATGGCTACACCTTC.

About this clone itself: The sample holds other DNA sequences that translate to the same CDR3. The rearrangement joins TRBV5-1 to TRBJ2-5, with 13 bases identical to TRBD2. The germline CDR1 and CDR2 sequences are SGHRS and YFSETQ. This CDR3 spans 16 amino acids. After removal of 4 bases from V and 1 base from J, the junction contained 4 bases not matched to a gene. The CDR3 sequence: CASSLGLAGVQETQYF. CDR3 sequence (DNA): TGCGCCAGCAGCCTTGGACTAGCGGGGGTCCAAGAGACCCAGTACTTC.

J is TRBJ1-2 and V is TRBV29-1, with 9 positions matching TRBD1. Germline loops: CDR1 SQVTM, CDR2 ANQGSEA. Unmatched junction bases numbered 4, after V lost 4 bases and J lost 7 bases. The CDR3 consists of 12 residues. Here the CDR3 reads CSVGGTGSGYTF. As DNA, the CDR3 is TGCAGCGTTGGAGGGACAGGGTCTGGCTACACCTTC.

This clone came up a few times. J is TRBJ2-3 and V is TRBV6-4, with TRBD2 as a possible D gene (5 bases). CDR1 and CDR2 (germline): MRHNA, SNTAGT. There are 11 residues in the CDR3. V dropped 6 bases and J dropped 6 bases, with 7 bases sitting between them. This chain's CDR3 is CASRGGDTQYF. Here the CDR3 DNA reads TGTGCCAGCAGAGGAGGTGATACGCAGTATTTT.

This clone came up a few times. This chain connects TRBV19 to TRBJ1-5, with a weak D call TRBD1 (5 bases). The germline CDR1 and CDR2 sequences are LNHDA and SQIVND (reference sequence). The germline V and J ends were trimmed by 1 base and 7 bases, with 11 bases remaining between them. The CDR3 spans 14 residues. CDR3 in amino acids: CASSIGVGGQPQHF. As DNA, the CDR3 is TGTGCCAGTAGTATAGGGGTGGGGGGGCAGCCCCAGCATTTT.

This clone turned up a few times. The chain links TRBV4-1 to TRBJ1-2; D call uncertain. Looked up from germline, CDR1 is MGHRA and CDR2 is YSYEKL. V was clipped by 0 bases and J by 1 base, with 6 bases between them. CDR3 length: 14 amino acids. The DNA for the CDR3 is TGCGCCAGCAGCCAAGATTTCAGTAACTATGGCTACACCTTC. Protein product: CASSQDFSNYGYTF.